This T cell receptor (beta chain) stems from a study of regulatory T cells in long-lasting Graves disease. TCR beta libraries were built with iRepertoire HTBI primers and Arm-PCR of CDR3 regions. Each CDR3 protein is one row after TCRdb ran MiXCR on the multiplex PCR reads. Of 350,000 to 450,000 distinct CDR3 sequences in the sample, 14% to 15% were seen once. Time point reported: newly diagnosed GD, antithyroid drugs for less than 3 months. PBMC-extracted RNA yielded the TCR library. These sequences were also reported in another study, on T cells in Graves' hyperthyroidism and ophthalmopathy. That study adds: Graves' hyperthyroidism showing no ophthalmopathy progression within 18 months was considered stable. Patients aged 18 to 65 had newly diagnosed hyperthyroidism lasting under 2 months. Orbital computed tomography, thyroid ultrasound, serum thyroxine and TRAb, and clinical symptoms together informed the diagnoses.

The receptor was derived from a woman aged 25-40 years with Graves disease. Here the sequenced sample was peripheral blood mononuclear cells (PBMCs), taken at new diagnosis, from a patient treated with antithyroid drugs.

CDR3 sequence: CASSPATGSHSNQPQHF. The CDR3 nucleotides read TGTGCCAGCAGCCCTGCGACAGGCTCTCATAGCAATCAGCCCCAGCATTTT. V usage is TRBV7-9 and J usage is TRBJ1-5; possible D gene TRBD1, 6 bases. The CDR3 runs 17 residues. CDR1 and CDR2 from the germline V gene are SEHNR and FQNEAQ (reference sequence). Trimming shortened V by 5 bases and J by 0 bases, and 17 bases separated the two germline ends.